The rows below give T cell receptor beta chains drawn from one sample of a study of early T cells in non-severe SARS-CoV-2 infection. Each CDR3 protein gets one entry after TCRdb re-called the 5' RACE reads with MiXCR. The repertoire consists of 50,000 to 80,000 distinct CDR3 sequences, with approximately 8.8% occurring once and the leading ten covering 13%. The source was whole blood, collected at baseline. The receptors originated from an adult who was a healthcare worker with PCR-confirmed SARS-CoV-2 infection or an uninfected control (not recorded which). The CDR3 runs from the conserved cysteine through the conserved F or W. A D gene is named only where the DNA matches it firmly. For some rows the clone size is stated as once, few or many, or as a class when expanded; others skip it.

j_call: TRBJ2-1
v_call: TRBV2
clone_size: many
d_call: -
cdr3_aa: CASTLSGGMYNEQFF
cdr3_nt: TGTGCCTCCACCCTATCCGGGGGTATGTACAATGAGCAGTTCTTC

j_call: TRBJ2-4
v_call: TRBV5-1
clone_size: -
d_call: -
cdr3_aa: CASSPNLQENIQYF
cdr3_nt: TGCGCCAGCAGCCCCAACCTTCAGGAAAACATTCAGTACTTC

j_call: TRBJ2-7
v_call: TRBV4-3
clone_size: few
d_call: TRBD1
cdr3_aa: CASSHWAGTGGNEQYF
cdr3_nt: TGCGCCAGCAGCCATTGGGCCGGGACAGGGGGTAACGAGCAGTACTTC

j_call: TRBJ2-2
v_call: TRBV7-7
clone_size: -
d_call: TRBD2
cdr3_aa: CASSSPGLAGGSANTGELFF
cdr3_nt: TGTGCTAGCAGCTCCCCAGGACTAGCGGGAGGATCCGCGAACACCGGGGAGCTGTTTTTT

j_call: TRBJ2-7
v_call: TRBV18
clone_size: few
d_call: -
cdr3_aa: CASSPTSSYEQYF
cdr3_nt: TGTGCCAGCTCACCGACTAGCTCCTACGAGCAGTACTTC

j_call: TRBJ2-6
v_call: TRBV11-2
clone_size: -
d_call: TRBD1
cdr3_aa: CASSLDQRQGIGGANVLTF
cdr3_nt: TGTGCCAGCAGCTTAGATCAGCGACAGGGGATCGGTGGGGCCAACGTCCTGACTTTC

j_call: TRBJ2-7
v_call: TRBV18
clone_size: few
d_call: TRBD2
cdr3_aa: CASSPTSGSYEQYF
cdr3_nt: TGTGCCAGCTCACCGACTAGCGGCTCCTACGAGCAGTACTTC

j_call: TRBJ2-5
v_call: TRBV7-2
clone_size: medium-sized
d_call: TRBD1
cdr3_aa: CASSALDRGRYQETQYF
cdr3_nt: TGTGCCAGCAGCGCCCTGGACAGGGGTCGGTACCAAGAGACCCAGTACTTC

j_call: TRBJ2-3
v_call: TRBV7-9
clone_size: few
d_call: -
cdr3_aa: CASSLGYHLTDTQYF
cdr3_nt: TGTGCCAGCAGCTTAGGATACCACCTTACAGATACGCAGTATTTT

j_call: TRBJ2-2
v_call: TRBV7-2
clone_size: many
d_call: -
cdr3_aa: CASSLVGGDGTGELFF
cdr3_nt: TGTGCCAGCAGCTTAGTGGGGGGCGACGGCACCGGGGAGCTGTTTTTT

j_call: TRBJ2-7
v_call: TRBV29-1
clone_size: few
d_call: -
cdr3_aa: CSVVGSGAYEQYF
cdr3_nt: TGCAGCGTGGTAGGAAGTGGGGCCTACGAGCAGTACTTC

j_call: TRBJ2-1
v_call: TRBV9
clone_size: many
d_call: -
cdr3_aa: CASSGRVGRLSYNEQFF
cdr3_nt: TGTGCCAGCAGCGGTAGAGTCGGACGACTCTCCTACAATGAGCAGTTCTTC

j_call: TRBJ2-1
v_call: TRBV7-6
clone_size: -
d_call: -
cdr3_aa: CASSLGAATYNEQFF
cdr3_nt: TGTGCCAGCAGCTTAGGAGCGGCCACTTACAATGAGCAGTTCTTC

j_call: TRBJ2-7
v_call: TRBV7-6
clone_size: -
d_call: -
cdr3_aa: CASSDRSYEQYF
cdr3_nt: TGTGCCAGCAGTGACAGGTCCTACGAGCAGTACTTC

j_call: TRBJ2-5
v_call: TRBV28
clone_size: -
d_call: TRBD1
cdr3_aa: CASSFGTGIQETQYF
cdr3_nt: TGTGCCAGCAGTTTCGGGACAGGTATTCAAGAGACCCAGTACTTC

j_call: TRBJ2-7
v_call: TRBV4-1
clone_size: -
d_call: TRBD2
cdr3_aa: CASSQEAEGLAGLQGQYF
cdr3_nt: TGCGCCAGCAGCCAAGAGGCAGAAGGACTAGCGGGCCTTCAGGGGCAGTACTTC

j_call: TRBJ2-1
v_call: TRBV11-3
clone_size: few
d_call: TRBD2
cdr3_aa: CASSFQAGGGAPFEQFF
cdr3_nt: TGTGCCAGCAGCTTTCAAGCGGGAGGGGGGGCCCCTTTCGAGCAGTTCTTC

j_call: TRBJ2-6
v_call: TRBV2
clone_size: -
d_call: TRBD2
cdr3_aa: CASSERGRETGANVLTF
cdr3_nt: TGTGCCAGCAGTGAACGCGGGAGGGAGACTGGGGCCAACGTCCTGACTTTC

j_call: TRBJ2-3
v_call: TRBV7-2
clone_size: few
d_call: -
cdr3_aa: CASSRDLSTDTQYF
cdr3_nt: TGTGCCAGCAGCCGGGACCTCTCGACAGATACGCAGTATTTT

j_call: TRBJ2-1
v_call: TRBV3-1
clone_size: -
d_call: TRBD1
cdr3_aa: CASSLRTGGNEQFF
cdr3_nt: TGTGCCAGCAGCCTTCGGACAGGGGGCAATGAGCAGTTCTTC

j_call: TRBJ2-5
v_call: TRBV20-1
clone_size: -
d_call: -
cdr3_aa: CSPAPGSF
cdr3_nt: TGCAGTCCCGCCCCGGGGTCGTTC

j_call: TRBJ2-3
v_call: TRBV20-1
clone_size: few
d_call: TRBD2
cdr3_aa: CSARGLAGAPTDTQYF
cdr3_nt: TGCAGTGCTAGAGGTCTAGCGGGAGCCCCCACAGATACGCAGTATTTT

j_call: TRBJ1-2
v_call: TRBV9
clone_size: many
d_call: -
cdr3_aa: CASSAHPGGYTF
cdr3_nt: TGTGCCAGCAGCGCGCACCCAGGAGGCTACACCTTC

j_call: TRBJ2-1
v_call: TRBV10-3
clone_size: few
d_call: -
cdr3_aa: CAISEGNEQFF
cdr3_nt: TGTGCCATCAGTGAAGGCAATGAGCAGTTCTTC

j_call: TRBJ2-7
v_call: TRBV11-3
clone_size: -
d_call: -
cdr3_aa: CASSLVSTAGEQYF
cdr3_nt: TGTGCCAGCAGCTTAGTTTCTACAGCGGGTGAGCAGTACTTC

j_call: TRBJ1-5
v_call: TRBV12-3/TRBV12-4
clone_size: many
d_call: -
cdr3_aa: CASSLQPVVGNQPQHF
cdr3_nt: TGTGCCAGCAGTTTGCAGCCCGTGGTTGGCAATCAGCCCCAGCATTTT

j_call: TRBJ2-7
v_call: TRBV27
clone_size: -
d_call: TRBD1
cdr3_aa: CASSRGTGSYEQYF
cdr3_nt: TGTGCCAGCAGTCGGGGGACAGGGTCCTACGAGCAGTACTTC

j_call: TRBJ2-5
v_call: TRBV12-3/TRBV12-4
clone_size: -
d_call: -
cdr3_aa: CASSPGQQETQYF
cdr3_nt: TGTGCCAGCAGTCCCGGGCAACAAGAGACCCAGTACTTC

j_call: TRBJ2-5
v_call: TRBV20-1
clone_size: many
d_call: -
cdr3_aa: CSATRNYLQETQYF
cdr3_nt: TGCAGTGCCACCCGGAATTACCTACAAGAGACCCAGTACTTC

j_call: TRBJ2-1
v_call: TRBV5-6
clone_size: -
d_call: -
cdr3_aa: CASSLSWDRGVAGVIDEQFF
cdr3_nt: TGTGCCAGCAGCTTGAGCTGGGACAGGGGTGTAGCGGGAGTGATCGATGAGCAGTTCTTC

j_call: TRBJ2-5
v_call: TRBV6-6
clone_size: once
d_call: -
cdr3_aa: CASYSLARGQETQYF
cdr3_nt: TGTGCCAGCTATTCCCTGGCCAGGGGCCAAGAGACCCAGTACTTC

j_call: TRBJ2-1
v_call: TRBV20-1
clone_size: many
d_call: -
cdr3_aa: CSARGEGVTSEQFF
cdr3_nt: TGCAGTGCTAGAGGGGAGGGGGTTACTAGTGAGCAGTTCTTC

j_call: TRBJ1-1
v_call: TRBV6-1
clone_size: many
d_call: -
cdr3_aa: CASSEMRNAEAFF
cdr3_nt: TGTGCCAGCAGTGAAATGAGAAACGCTGAAGCTTTCTTT

j_call: TRBJ1-2
v_call: TRBV5-6
clone_size: many
d_call: TRBD1
cdr3_aa: CASRNYGTGYGYTF
cdr3_nt: TGTGCCAGCAGAAATTACGGGACAGGCTATGGCTACACCTTC

j_call: TRBJ1-3
v_call: TRBV4-1
clone_size: few
d_call: -
cdr3_aa: CASSQAHPSGNTIYF
cdr3_nt: TGCGCCAGCAGCCAAGCCCATCCCTCTGGAAACACCATATATTTT

j_call: TRBJ1-6
v_call: TRBV11-2
clone_size: -
d_call: -
cdr3_aa: CASSLEQANSPLHF
cdr3_nt: TGTGCCAGCAGCTTAGAACAGGCTAATTCACCCCTCCACTTT